The clone carrying this T cell receptor beta chain was observed a single time. What it recognizes is unknown. This specimen belongs to a study of PD-1 blockade in classical Hodgkin lymphoma. Study information: Treatment was intravenous nivolumab, 3 mg/kg every 2 weeks, until progression. Study results and caveats: Patients who responded completely had about the same baseline diversity as newly diagnosed patients. CD8+ TCR diversity did not rise significantly by C4D1, unlike CD4+.

Time point meaning: cycle 4 day 1 (C4D1), after 5 to 7 weeks of nivolumab. After autologous stem cell transplantation all patients relapsed, and prior brentuximab vedotin exposure differed between cohorts. The method was immunoSEQ multiplex PCR; TCRdb's version includes in-frame clones alone and lacks a portion of them. The data contain tens of thousands of clones, roughly 80% of them seen just once; the ten biggest clones take up around a sixth. The CDR3 length is 13 residues. Trimming stripped 1 base from V and 10 bases from J, with 13 bases between. The germline V gene encodes CDR1 LNHDA and CDR2 SQIVND (reference sequence).

Sequencing was performed on peripheral blood mononuclear cells (PBMCs), taken before the fourth cycle of nivolumab. The chain carries TRBV19 and TRBJ1-2; no clear D gene. The clonotype comes from a human donor with classical Hodgkin lymphoma. The DNA of the CDR3 is TGTGCCAGTAGTATAGGCGGGGAAGGAGACTACACCTTC. Translated, it gives CASSIGGEGDYTF.